This TCR beta chain was sequenced in a study of blood T cell repertoires in COVID-19. As for the study in general: COVID-19 samples collected from the United States, Italy and Spain covered acute and convalescent phases. Sample material is recorded as cDNA or gDNA derived from T cells, B-cell-depleted T cells, or PBMCs.

Trimming removed 4 bases from V and 1 base from J; junction bases left unmatched: 9. This CDR3 contains 18 residues. Germline-derived CDR1 and CDR2 are GTSNPN and SVGIG (reference sequence). Original methodology: Estimation of nucleated cell counts relied on the amplification of reference gene primers. The table came from immunoSEQ multiplex PCR; TCRdb's copy has only in-frame clones and leaves some out. V and J calls and clone size come straight from that table; D and trimming were deduced from the DNA. The data hold 160,000 or so clones, with 88% observed a single time. Sequenced input: peripheral blood. This rearrangement joins TRBV30 to TRBJ2-6; 11 nucleotides line up with TRBD1. The clonotype was recovered from a woman in her 70s with acute or convalescent COVID-19. The CDR3 sequence is CAWTSGGQGASGANVLTF. In nucleotides, the CDR3 is TGTGCCTGGACATCCGGAGGACAGGGGGCTTCTGGGGCCAACGTCCTGACTTTC.